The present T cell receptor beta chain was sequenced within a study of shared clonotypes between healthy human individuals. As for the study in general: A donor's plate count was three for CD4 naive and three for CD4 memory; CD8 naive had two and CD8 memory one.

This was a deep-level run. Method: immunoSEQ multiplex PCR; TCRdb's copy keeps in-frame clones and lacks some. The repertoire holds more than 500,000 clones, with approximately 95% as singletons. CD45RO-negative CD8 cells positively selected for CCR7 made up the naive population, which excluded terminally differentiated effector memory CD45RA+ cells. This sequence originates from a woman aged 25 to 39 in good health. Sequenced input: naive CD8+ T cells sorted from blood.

The CDR3 region has the DNA TGTGCCAGCAGCAGAACGGGACAGGGGGCCTACGAGCAGTACTTC. Protein: CASSRTGQGAYEQYF. The V gene is TRBV13, the J gene TRBJ2-7; 11 nucleotides align to TRBD1. The CDR3 covers 15 residues. J lost 2 bases, V lost 5 bases, and 5 bases had no gene match. Germline V gene lookup returns CDR1 PRHDT and CDR2 FYEKMQ (reference sequence).